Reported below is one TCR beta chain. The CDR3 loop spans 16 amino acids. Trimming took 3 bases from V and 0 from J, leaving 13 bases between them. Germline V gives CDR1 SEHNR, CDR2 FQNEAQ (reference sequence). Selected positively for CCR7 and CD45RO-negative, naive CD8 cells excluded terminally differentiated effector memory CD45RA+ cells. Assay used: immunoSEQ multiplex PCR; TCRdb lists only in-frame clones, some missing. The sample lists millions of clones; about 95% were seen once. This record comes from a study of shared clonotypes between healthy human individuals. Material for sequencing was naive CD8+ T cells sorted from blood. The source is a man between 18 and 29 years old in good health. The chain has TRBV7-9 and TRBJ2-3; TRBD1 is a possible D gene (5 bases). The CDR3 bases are TGTGCCAGCAGCTTTTTTGGGGCAGCAAGCACAGATACGCAGTATTTT. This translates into CASSFFGAASTDTQYF.